Shown below are 8 T cell receptor beta chains from a single sample sequenced in a study of T cell responses to AZD1222 COVID-19 vaccine. The data were produced by immunoSEQ multiplex PCR, yet TCRdb's version contains in-frame clones alone and is incomplete. The sample lists 150,000 to 200,000 clones, 75% to 90% occurring once. The sequenced sample was peripheral blood, obtained on day 0 of AZD1222 vaccination. These receptors came from an adult in good health.

The rearrangement joins TRBV6-5 to TRBJ2-7, with D tentatively TRBD1 or TRBD2 (5 bases each). The ends were cut back, 6 bases at V and 3 bases at J, with 15 bases in the middle. CDR3 size: 14 residues. Germline V gene lookup returns CDR1 MNHEY and CDR2 SVGAGI. This chain's CDR3 is CASRKGTALYEQYV. CDR3 bases: TGTGCCAGCAGGAAGGGGACGGCCCTCTACGAGCAGTACGTC.

This chain links TRBV5-1 with TRBJ2-4, with TRBD1 as a possible D gene (6 bases). Looked up from germline, CDR1 is SGHRS and CDR2 is YFSETQ. This CDR3 spans 15 amino acids. V was pared by 0 bases and J by 6 bases, with 13 bases between. The CDR3 region has the DNA TGCGCCAGCAGCTTGGGGGACATCCCGGGAAACATTCAGTACTTC. Translated, it gives CASSLGDIPGNIQYF.

This sequence joins TRBV6-7 and TRBJ2-5; D unresolved. TRBV6-7 has ORF status, its function being uncertain. V was pared by 7 bases and J by 5 bases, with 23 bases between. The CDR3 runs to 16 residues. The CDR3 coding sequence is TGTGCCAGCAATCCACATGGGCAGTCTCTCCTGGAGACCCAGTACTTC. This gives the protein CASNPHGQSLLETQYF.

The V and J genes are TRBV7-8 and TRBJ1-4; no firm D call. CDR1 and CDR2 from the germline V gene are SGHVS and FQNEAQ. V lost 0 bases and J lost 10, with 24 bases in between. The CDR3 length is 18 residues. CDR3 DNA sequence: TGTGCCAGCAGCTTAGCGGGATCAAGTCGGCTCTACTATGGAAAACTGTTTTTT. Its protein product is CASSLAGSSRLYYGKLFF.

The chain employs TRBV6-5 and TRBJ1-2; perhaps TRBD1 as D (6 bases). From germline, CDR1 is MNHEY and CDR2 SVGAGI. V gave up 4 bases and J gave up 7 bases, with 10 bases separating them. The CDR3 is made up of 12 amino acids. The CDR3: CASSSRGGGYTF. CDR3 in DNA: TGTGCCAGCAGTTCCAGGGGCGGTGGCTACACCTTC.

This sequence joins TRBV7-9 and TRBJ2-6, with D uncertain. Between the trimmed V and J ends, which lost 5 bases and 2 bases, there was a span of 10 bases. CDR3 length: 15 residues. In germline, CDR1 is SEHNR, CDR2 FQNEAQ (reference sequence). The CDR3 region has the DNA TGTGCCAGCAGCGGATTGCCCACTGGGGCCAACGTCCTGACTTTC. Translating it yields CASSGLPTGANVLTF.

The rearrangement links TRBV15 to TRBJ2-7, with TRBD2 matching 7 bases. The CDR3 has 15 amino acids. J lost 0 bases, V lost 8 bases, and 10 bases had no gene match. Germline values: CDR1 LNHNV, CDR2 YYDKDF (reference sequence). This chain's CDR3 is CATHHRLAASYEQYF. Here the CDR3 DNA reads TGTGCCACCCATCACAGGCTAGCGGCCTCCTACGAGCAGTACTTC.

The chain recombines TRBV5-1 with TRBJ2-1; TRBD1 matches 9 bases. Germline-derived CDR1 and CDR2 are SGHRS and YFSETQ. V shed 4 bases and J 6 bases; nucleotides not matched to a gene: 8. The CDR3 is made up of 15 amino acids. Written as DNA, the CDR3 is TGCGCCAGCAGCATTACAGGGGGCCTCCGCAATGAGCAGTTCTTC. Its translation is CASSITGGLRNEQFF.